The entry below gives a single T cell receptor (beta chain) sequence along with its context. This sample is part of a study of blood T cell repertoires in COVID-19. The wider study: There were acute and convalescent COVID-19 samples, and they came from the United States, Italy and Spain.

Looked up from germline, CDR1 is GTSNPN and CDR2 is SVGIG (reference sequence). CDR3 length equals 14 residues. Trimming left V 1 base short and J 2 bases short, with 12 bases between. In the authors' workflow: Counts of nucleated cells, estimated from reference gene primer amplification, were obtained. The repertoire was sequenced with immunoSEQ multiplex PCR; TCRdb's copy has only in-frame clones and lacks some. The D gene and trimming were derived from the DNA, and the V and J assignments and clone size from that table. The table lists fewer than 300,000 clones, approximately 85% of them singletons. Patients of the Seattle cohort, enrolled during active infection, were followed longitudinally.

The specimen sequenced was peripheral blood. The chain employs TRBV30 and TRBJ2-7; possible D gene TRBD2, 5 bases. The TCR sequence derives from a human donor with COVID-19, enrolled during active disease. The donor label of this sample is uncertain. The CDR3 DNA sequence: TGTGCCTGGAGTGGAGGACTTGAGGCCTACGAGCAGTACTTC. It yields the protein CAWSGGLEAYEQYF.